Reported below is one TCR beta chain. The clone's antigen remains unknown. Per-nucleotide qualities are absent, and no much larger clonotype sits a single base away. The treatment or condition label corresponds to: allogeneic hematopoietic cell transplantation with graft depleted of TCRalphabeta T cells and CD19 B cells. The children who served as transplant recipients had been given grafts of TCRalphabeta/CD19-depleted allogeneic hematopoietic cells. This entry comes from a study of T-cell reconstitution after alpha-beta-depleted transplantation in children (dated by TCRdb to 2016 to 2017). In terms of the full investigation: T-cell immune reconstitution after TCRalphabeta/CD19-depleted allogeneic hematopoietic cell transplantation in children was quantitatively tracked in the study by means of TCR repertoire profiling.

Study-wide findings and limitations: Apparently early alphabetaT-cell count recovery about two months after transplant reportedly relied on only several hundred rapidly expanded clones derived from non-depleted graft cells. In some patients, the high TCRbeta diversity seen at day 60 was put down to recipient T cells and intrathymic progenitors that had survived conditioning. Over the following months the frequencies of hyperexpanded clones went down, and after one year T-cell counts and TCRbeta diversity were mostly credited to newly produced T cells.

Spanning cysteine to phenylalanine, the CDR3 consists of 14 amino acids. Kept here is only the CDR3 DNA, which spans 42 bases and is read in frame from base 1. The germline V gene yields MNHNS for CDR1 and SASEGT for CDR2. The junction carries 8 bases between V and J, which are trimmed by 8 bases and 0 bases respectively. Library preparation employed PCR. The instrument given in TCRdb is Illumina HiSeq 2500. To normalize quantification of the TCRbeta repertoire, the TCR libraries were built with molecular barcoding that relied on unique molecular identifiers. TCRdb redid the processing of the public reads, applying fastp at Q25 and MiXCR, and retained in-frame beta chains. For every CDR3 protein sequence, its rows merge into one entry that carries the most common genes and DNA. For this sample the table gives fewer than 250,000 distinct CDR3 sequences, of which around a sixth were detected only once. Clones ranked in the top ten supply roughly two fifths of the sample.

The TCR originated in a male patient between 2 and 10 years old who had a stem cell transplant for acute lymphoblastic leukemia, so the T cells may come from the graft donor. Sequenced here: PBMCs, mostly from graft donor cells, sampled 360 days after TCRalphabeta/CD19-depleted stem cell transplant. In this chain, TRBV6-1 is recombined with TRBJ1-6, with the D segment identity uncertain. The CDR3 region has the sequence CASGSRSYNSPLHF. Here is the DNA: TGTGCCAGCGGGTCTCGCTCCTATAATTCACCCCTCCACTTT.